This T cell receptor beta chain was identified during a study of control samples from healthy donors and cancer patients. Only in-frame clones appear in the TCRdb table, and some are missing; sequencing was by immunoSEQ multiplex PCR. This repertoire shows 130,000 or so clones, roughly nine tenths found once; its top ten account for 6.5% to 9.5%. The V gene end was trimmed by 4 bases and the J gene end by 7 bases; junction bases not matched to a gene: 10. The germline gives CDR1 SGHTA, CDR2 FQGNSA. CDR3 length: 16 amino acids. Material: PBMCs. V gene TRBV7-2 combines with J gene TRBJ2-7, with 13 bases identical to TRBD2. This sequence originates from a man between 50 and 59 years old with head and neck cancer. DNA for the CDR3: TGTGCCAGCAGCTCCCTCGGAACTAGCGGGAGGGGGGAGCAGTACTTC. This gives the protein CASSSLGTSGRGEQYF.